One and the same sample provided the 28 T cell receptor beta chains below, sequenced in a study of T-cell reconstitution after alpha-beta-depleted transplantation in children. Construction of the TCRbeta library involved unique molecular identifiers. TCRdb analysed the PCR reads with MiXCR anew, one entry per CDR3 protein. Of 780,000 or so distinct CDR3 sequences in the sample, roughly 15% were seen once. This specimen consisted of PBMCs, mostly from graft donor cells, obtained 360 days after TCRalphabeta/CD19-depleted stem cell transplant. These receptors all come from a male patient under 18 who had a stem cell transplant for acute lymphoblastic leukemia, so the T cells may come from the graft donor.

This clonotype has only a few counts. The chain has TRBV5-1 and TRBJ2-2, with 11 positions matching TRBD1. The CDR3 runs 16 residues. V shed 4 bases, J shed 4 bases, and the junction held 6 bases outside the gene matches. The germline gives CDR1 SGHRS, CDR2 YFSETQ. Here the CDR3 reads CASSPGQGAGTGELFF. The CDR3 DNA reads as TGCGCCAGCAGCCCCGGACAGGGGGCGGGCACCGGGGAGCTGTTTTTT.

This clonotype was seen a handful of times. V is TRBV4-2 and J is TRBJ2-1; 8 bases are shared with TRBD2. Germline V gene data show CDR1 as LGHNA and CDR2 as YNFKEQ. The V and J ends lost 2 bases and 6 bases, in that order; junction bases with no gene match: 9. The CDR3 totals 16 residues. The DNA for the CDR3 is TGTGCCAGCAGCCAACGGGCGGGGGGCGGAGGCAATGAGCAGTTCTTC. It translates to CASSQRAGGGGNEQFF.

This clonotype was counted at least ten times. The chain joins TRBV4-2 to TRBJ2-1; D not certain. V was pared by 0 bases and J by 6 bases, with 6 bases between. CDR1 is LGHNA, CDR2 YNFKEQ, per germline. The CDR3 totals 13 residues. CDR3 amino acids: CASSQDRPNEQFF. The CDR3, as DNA: TGTGCCAGCAGCCAAGATCGTCCCAATGAGCAGTTCTTC.

The sample holds a few counts of this clonotype. The chain uses TRBV6-5 and TRBJ2-7, with TRBD2 as a possible D gene (5 bases). V was shortened by 2 bases and J by 2 bases, with 10 bases between the two germline ends. The CDR3 is made up of 14 amino acids. The V gene's germline CDR1 is MNHEY and CDR2 SVGAGI. Here the CDR3 DNA reads TGTGCCAGCAGTTACGAGGGCAGGACCTACGAGCAGTACTTC. Its translation: CASSYEGRTYEQYF.

This clonotype was seen only once. The chain joins TRBV11-2 to TRBJ2-7; TRBD1 agrees at 7 bases. Trimming cost V 7 bases and J 4 bases; bases outside gene matches: 13. The CDR3 sequence is 15 residues long. Per germline, CDR1 SGHAT and CDR2 FQNNGV. The CDR3 is CASTPYKTGWYEQYF. CDR3 sequence (DNA): TGTGCCAGCACCCCTTATAAGACAGGGTGGTACGAGCAGTACTTC.

The J gene is TRBJ2-7, the V gene TRBV9, with TRBD2 as a possible D gene (6 bases). V was shortened by 0 bases and J by 3 bases, with 13 bases between the two germline ends. There are 15 residues in the CDR3. The germline V gene has CDR1 SGDLS and CDR2 YYNGEE. As DNA, the CDR3 is TGTGCCAGCAGCGTAGCTCCGCGGGAAGGCTACGAGCAGTACTTC. Translated: CASSVAPREGYEQYF.

The V gene is TRBV9, the J gene TRBJ2-7, with TRBD1 identical over 7 bases. CDR1 is SGDLS and CDR2 is YYNGEE in the germline V gene. The CDR3 loop spans 14 amino acids. V shed 3 bases and J 2 bases; nucleotides not matched to a gene: 5. The CDR3 bases are TGTGCCAGCAGCGCCCGGGGACAGCCCTACGAGCAGTACTTC. Translated: CASSARGQPYEQYF.

V usage is TRBV7-9 and J usage is TRBJ2-1; 9 bases fit TRBD1. CDR3 size: 18 residues. V lost 7 bases and J lost 0; bases outside the gene matches: 13. Germline V lookup: CDR1 SEHNR, CDR2 FQNEAQ (reference sequence). The CDR3 region is CASTSEAGQGLSYNEQFF. The CDR3 DNA sequence: TGTGCCAGCACCTCCGAGGCGGGACAGGGACTCTCCTACAATGAGCAGTTCTTC.

This clonotype was counted between two and nine times. The V call is TRBV24-1, the J call TRBJ1-4, with 7 bases identical to TRBD1. Germline lookup yields CDR1 KGHDR and CDR2 SFDVKD. This CDR3 is built from 15 residues. J was trimmed by 6 bases and V by 1 base; bases with no gene match: 4. DNA for the CDR3: TGTGCCACCAGTGATTTTGAGGGGGCGCATGAAAAACTGTTTTTT. Translation: CATSDFEGAHEKLFF.

A few counts support this clonotype. J is TRBJ2-2 and V is TRBV24-1; tentatively, D is TRBD2 (5 bases). Trimming stripped 5 bases from V and 2 bases from J, with 11 bases between. The germline CDR1 and CDR2 sequences are KGHDR and SFDVKD. The CDR3 length is 15 residues. The CDR3 DNA reads TGTGCCACCAGTGGGACTCACATCAACACCGGGGAGCTGTTTTTT. It encodes CATSGTHINTGELFF.

This clonotype appeared a few times. The V gene is TRBV11-2, the J gene TRBJ2-1, with D hard to call. CDR3 size: 15 residues. V dropped 7 bases and J dropped 0 bases, with 13 bases sitting between them. The V gene's germline CDR1 is SGHAT and CDR2 FQNNGV. The CDR3 DNA follows: TGTGCCAGCATACGTGGTCCGAGCTCCTACAATGAGCAGTTCTTC. Translation: CASIRGPSSYNEQFF.

The V call is TRBV11-3, the J call TRBJ2-1; no clear D. This CDR3 is 14 amino acids long. Germline V gives CDR1 SGHNT, CDR2 YENEEA. Trimming removed 0 bases at V and 10 bases at J, with 13 bases between. The CDR3 region is CASSLDPVAGEQFF. The CDR3 DNA sequence: TGTGCCAGCAGCTTAGACCCCGTAGCTGGAGAGCAGTTCTTC.

The V call is TRBV13, the J call TRBJ2-3; TRBD2 is a possible D gene (6 bases). With 3 bases removed from V and 3 bases from J, the gap between germline ends came to 13 bases. This CDR3 spans 15 amino acids. From germline, CDR1 is PRHDT and CDR2 FYEKMQ (reference sequence). Written as DNA, the CDR3 is TGTGCCAGCAGCTTTGCGGTTAGCGGAACAGATACGCAGTATTTT. Translation gives CASSFAVSGTDTQYF.

V usage is TRBV5-1 and J usage is TRBJ2-3; 7 positions agree with TRBD2. The germline gives CDR1 SGHRS, CDR2 YFSETQ. The ends lost 7 bases at V and 2 bases at J; junction bases unmatched: 7. The CDR3 runs 14 residues. In DNA form, the CDR3 reads TGCGCCAGCCGACCCGGACTAGTCACAGATACGCAGTATTTT. It specifies CASRPGLVTDTQYF.

This clonotype was picked up a small number of times. The chain has TRBV7-9 and TRBJ2-1; D possibly matches TRBD1 or TRBD2 (6 bases each). CDR3 length: 15 residues. Between the trimmed V and J ends, which lost 3 bases and 10 bases, there was a span of 19 bases. The germline V gene encodes CDR1 SEHNR and CDR2 FQNEAQ (reference sequence). The CDR3 sequence: CASSLGWGDNEEQFF. DNA of the CDR3: TGTGCCAGCAGCTTGGGATGGGGGGACAATGAAGAGCAGTTCTTC. The whole variable domain, remainder taken from reference TRBV7-9 and TRBJ2-1, is DTGVSQNPRHKITKRGQNVTFRCDPISEHNRLYWYRQTLGQGPEFLTYFQNEAQLEKSRLLSDRFSAERPKGSFSTLEIQRTEQGDSAMYLCASSLGWGDNEEQFFGPGTRLTVL.

The chain has TRBV20-1 and TRBJ2-2; 10 positions match TRBD2. Trimming at V came to 5 bases and at J to 7 bases, leaving 4 bases not matched to a gene. Germline CDR1 reads DFQATT; CDR2 reads SNEGSKA (reference sequence). The CDR3 totals 13 residues. The CDR3 sequence is CSAPGTSVGELFF. The CDR3 region has the DNA TGCAGTGCTCCCGGGACTAGCGTCGGGGAGCTGTTTTTT.

This sequence joins TRBV12-3 or TRBV12-4 and TRBJ2-7, with D unclear. Trimming stripped 3 bases from V and 4 bases from J, with 13 bases between. The CDR3 contains 14 residues. The CDR3 sequence is CASSLLSHGYEQYF. The DNA of the CDR3 is TGTGCCAGCAGTTTGTTGTCGCACGGTTACGAGCAGTACTTC.

This clonotype has ten or more counts. The chain has TRBV15 and TRBJ2-5; D gene unclear. V was clipped by 0 bases and J by 5 bases, with 10 bases between them. CDR1 is LNHNV and CDR2 is YYDKDF in the germline V gene (reference sequence). There are 14 residues in the CDR3. CDR3 protein: CATSRDRGRETQYF. In nucleotides, the CDR3 is TGTGCCACCAGCAGAGACCGCGGCAGGGAGACCCAGTACTTC. The complete variable domain, with remaining parts taken from reference TRBV15 and TRBJ2-5, reads DAMVIQNPRYQVTQFGKPVTLSCSQTLNHNVMYWYQQKSSQAPKLLFHYYDKDFNNEADTPDNFQSRRPNTSFCFLDIRSPGLGDTAMYLCATSRDRGRETQYFGPGTRLLVL.

The chain has TRBV28 and TRBJ2-7, with 13 bases lining up with TRBD2. Germline lookup yields CDR1 MDHEN and CDR2 SYDVKM. V dropped 0 bases and J dropped 2; count of bases not matched to a gene: 4. CDR3 length: 17 residues. The CDR3 is CASSLWEGLAGTYEQYF. CDR3 nucleotide sequence: TGTGCCAGCAGTTTATGGGAGGGACTAGCGGGGACCTACGAGCAGTACTTC. Full variable domain (rest looked up from reference TRBV28 and TRBJ2-7): DVKVTQSSRYLVKRTGEKVFLECVQDMDHENMFWYRQDPGLGLRLIYFSYDVKMKEKGDIPEGYSVSREKKERFSLILESASTNQTSMYLCASSLWEGLAGTYEQYFGPGTRLTVT.

This chain uses TRBV30 with TRBJ2-7; 7 bases map to TRBD1. Germline V CDR1 and CDR2: GTSNPN, SVGIG (reference sequence). This CDR3 is 12 amino acids long. The ends lost 5 bases at V and 4 bases at J; junction bases unmatched: 5. The CDR3 region is CAWSRQGYEQYF. The CDR3 DNA follows: TGTGCCTGGTCCAGACAGGGATACGAGCAGTACTTC.

CDR3 amino acids: CATSDPGGIPGELFF. The CDR3 coding sequence is TGTGCCACCAGTGATCCAGGGGGTATCCCCGGGGAGCTGTTTTTT. The chain links TRBV24-1 to TRBJ2-2, with 7 positions matching TRBD1. CDR3 length: 15 residues. Germline V gene lookup returns CDR1 KGHDR and CDR2 SFDVKD. The V and J ends lost 3 bases and 6 bases, in that order; junction bases with no gene match: 6.

The J gene is TRBJ2-7, the V gene TRBV7-9; 9 bases fit TRBD2. The ends lost 5 bases at V and 5 bases at J; junction bases unmatched: 7. Germline-derived CDR1 and CDR2 are SEHNR and FQNEAQ (reference sequence). The CDR3 is made up of 14 amino acids. The CDR3 protein is CASSTGTSLNEQYF. The CDR3 DNA reads TGTGCCAGCAGCACCGGGACTAGCTTAAACGAGCAGTACTTC.

The chain has TRBV28 and TRBJ1-2, with D uncertain. The V gene lost 5 bases and the J gene lost 3 bases, with 13 bases spanning the gap. Looked up from germline, CDR1 is MDHEN and CDR2 is SYDVKM. This CDR3 has 14 residues. CDR3 sequence: CASSPPIRHYGYTF. The CDR3 DNA sequence: TGTGCCAGCAGTCCCCCCATCCGACACTATGGCTACACCTTC.

The table lists this clonotype with a few counts. The chain has TRBV6-2 or TRBV6-3 and TRBJ2-7; 7 bases are shared with TRBD2. The junction had 10 bases not matched to a gene; V was cut back by 7 bases and J by 7 bases. CDR1 is MNHEY and CDR2 is SVGEGT in the germline V gene. The CDR3 loop spans 13 amino acids. The CDR3 region is CASIGREHGEQYF. The CDR3, as DNA: TGTGCCAGCATTGGGCGGGAGCATGGAGAGCAGTACTTC.

The V and J genes are TRBV9 and TRBJ2-7, with D possibly being TRBD1 (6 bases). Trimming removed 3 bases from V and 5 bases from J, with 18 bases in between. This CDR3 is built from 15 residues. Per the germline V gene, CDR1 is SGDLS and CDR2 is YYNGEE. The CDR3, as DNA: TGTGCCAGCAGCGCAACTCAGGGGACGGGTAACGAGCAGTACTTC. It translates to CASSATQGTGNEQYF. The variable domain in full, with the rest retrieved from reference TRBV9 and TRBJ2-7, is DSGVTQTPKHLITATGQRVTLRCSPRSGDLSVYWYQQSLDQGLQFLIQYYNGEERAKGNILERFSAQQFPDLHSELNLSSLELGDSALYFCASSATQGTGNEQYFGPGTRLTVT.

This clonotype has a handful of counts. The V gene is TRBV29-1, the J gene TRBJ2-1; D assignment may be TRBD1 or TRBD2 (5 bases each). V shed 6 bases and J shed 2 bases, with 14 bases lying between them. The V gene's germline CDR1 is SQVTM and CDR2 ANQGSEA. CDR3 length: 14 amino acids. The CDR3 DNA reads TGCAGCGTGACGAGGGGTCCCACCTACAATGAGCAGTTCTTC. Translation: CSVTRGPTYNEQFF.

This clonotype was detected many times. This chain joins TRBV20-1 and TRBJ2-1, with 9 bases identical to TRBD2. The CDR3 is 15 amino acids. The germline gives CDR1 DFQATT, CDR2 SNEGSKA (reference sequence). Trimming at V came to 8 bases and at J to 3 bases, leaving 11 bases not matched to a gene. CDR3 DNA sequence: TGCAGTCCCTCCCCAGCGGGAGGAAACTACAATGAGCAGTTCTTC. Amino acids: CSPSPAGGNYNEQFF.

V gene TRBV5-1 combines with J gene TRBJ2-7, with TRBD2 as a possible D gene (5 bases). Between the trimmed V and J ends, which lost 0 bases and 4 bases, there was a span of 20 bases. Germline V gene sequence: CDR1 SGHRS, CDR2 YFSETQ. The CDR3 has 17 amino acids. This CDR3 is CASSLVGIFSGIYEQYF. The CDR3 DNA reads as TGCGCCAGCAGCTTGGTTGGGATTTTCTCGGGGATTTACGAGCAGTACTTC.